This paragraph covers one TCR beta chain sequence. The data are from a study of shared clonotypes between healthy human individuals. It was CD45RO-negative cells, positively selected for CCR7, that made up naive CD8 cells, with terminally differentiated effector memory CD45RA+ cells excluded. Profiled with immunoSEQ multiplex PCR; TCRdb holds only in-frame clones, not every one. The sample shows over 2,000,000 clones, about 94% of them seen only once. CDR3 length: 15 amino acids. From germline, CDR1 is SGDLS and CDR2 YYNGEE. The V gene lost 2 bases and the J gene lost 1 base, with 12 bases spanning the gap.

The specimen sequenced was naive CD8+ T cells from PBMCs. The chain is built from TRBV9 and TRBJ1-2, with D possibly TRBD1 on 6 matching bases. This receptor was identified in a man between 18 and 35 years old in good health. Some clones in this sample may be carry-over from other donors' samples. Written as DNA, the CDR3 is TGTGCCAGCAGCGTCGGACAGCCCGGTAACTATGGCTACACCTTC. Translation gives CASSVGQPGNYGYTF.